Shown below are 16 T cell receptor beta chains from a single sample sequenced in a study of tissue T cells after allogeneic stem cell transplantation. Produced via immunoSEQ multiplex PCR; TCRdb's table is partial and in-frame only. The sample gives about 48,000 clones, 73% of which show up once; around 0.67% is in the top ten. The sequenced sample was sorted cells pooled from one or two spleens. The receptors originated from a pool of C57BL/6 mice in good health.

Note on this clone: Mouse gene names and germline throughout. The read halts 1 residue ahead of the CDR3 end, with the missing end drawn from the germline J gene. The rearrangement joins TRBV29 to TRBJ2-4, with TRBD1 matching 11 bases. J was trimmed by 0 bases and V by 8 bases; bases with no gene match: 7. Germline CDR1 and CDR2: MSHET and SYDVDS. This CDR3 region has 16 residues. The DNA read from the CDR3 is TGTGCTAGCTCCCGGACAGGGGGCGGGAGTCAAAACACCTTGTAC. Translation gives CASSRTGGGSQNTLY. The entire CDR3 protein reads CASSRTGGGSQNTLYF.

In its sample, this clone was seen a few times. Gene and germline names: mouse. The DNA ends 1 residue before the CDR3 does, and the rest of the CDR3 is filled in from the germline J gene. V is TRBV29 and J is TRBJ2-7; 7 bases match TRBD1. V was clipped by 3 bases and J by 0 bases; unmatched bases: 5. CDR3 size: 15 residues. Germline V gives CDR1 MSHET, CDR2 SYDVDS. The CDR3 bases that were read are TGTGCTAGCAGTTTCCCCGGGACAGACTCCTATGAACAGTAC. Protein sequence: CASSFPGTDSYEQY. The entire CDR3 protein reads CASSFPGTDSYEQYF.

About this clone: The gene symbols are mouse symbols. The CDR3 end is not reached by the read, which stops 1 residue before it; the germline J gene fills it in. The chain couples TRBV26 to TRBJ1-3; a weak D match, TRBD1 (6 bases). The CDR3 length is 14 residues. The germline gives CDR1 KGHPV, CDR2 FQNQEV (reference sequence). V was cut by 3 bases and J by 3 bases, with 9 bases left in between. CDR3 region: CASSLNRVGNTLYF. CDR3 bases read: TGTGCCAGCAGTCTAAACAGGGTTGGAAATACGCTCTAT.

In the case of this clone: All gene names here are mouse names. The read finishes 1 residue shy of the CDR3 end, and the germline J gene is used to complete it. The rearrangement uses TRBV1 and TRBJ1-3; D not certain. V shed 3 bases and J shed 0 bases, with 9 bases lying between them. The CDR3 has 15 amino acids. The germline V gene has CDR1 NSQYPW and CDR2 LRSPGD (reference sequence). The part of the CDR3 DNA that was read is TGCACCTGCAGTGCCGCGACATATTCTGGAAATACGCTCTAT. The encoded protein is CTCSAATYSGNTLY. The whole CDR3 sequence reads CTCSAATYSGNTLYF.

About this clone: All gene names here are mouse names. The read terminates 1 residue before the CDR3 end, so the remaining end is supplied by the germline J gene. The rearrangement uses TRBV26 and TRBJ1-1; possible D gene TRBD1, 5 bases. V lost 6 bases and J lost 1, with 9 bases in between. CDR1 and CDR2 (germline): KGHPV, FQNQEV (reference sequence). CDR3 length equals 13 residues. Partial CDR3 DNA: TGTGCCAGCAGCCCCGGGGGAAACACAGAAGTCTTC. It codes for CASSPGGNTEVF. The full CDR3 protein is CASSPGGNTEVFF.

On this clone: The germline and genes are mouse ones. The read terminates 1 residue before the CDR3 end, so the remaining end is supplied by the germline J gene. V is TRBV13-3 and J is TRBJ1-6; maybe TRBD1 (5 bases). TRBJ1-6 has ORF status, its function being uncertain. Germline CDR1 is NNHDY and CDR2 is SYVADS. V gave up 5 bases and J gave up 4 bases, with 13 bases separating them. The CDR3 has 15 residues. This CDR3 is CASSNRKNYNSPLYF. The CDR3 DNA, read in part, is TGTGCCAGCAGCAACAGGAAAAATTATAATTCGCCCCTCTAC.

This clone was counted once. Genes here carry mouse names. Sequencing ends 1 residue short of the CDR3 end; the germline J gene provides the rest. The rearrangement uses TRBV20 and TRBJ2-1; 10 nucleotides agree with TRBD2. The V gene's germline CDR1 is GFQATS and CDR2 STVNSAI. The CDR3 consists of 12 residues. CDR3 amino acids: CVGTGDYAEQFF. The part of the CDR3 DNA that was read is TGTGTCGGGACTGGGGACTATGCTGAGCAGTTC.

Worth noting for this clone: The germline and genes are mouse ones. From the germline J gene comes the end of the CDR3, since the read stops 1 residue before it. This chain links TRBV13-1 with TRBJ1-4; no reliable D call. Germline CDR1 and CDR2: NSHNY and SYGAGN. V dropped 0 bases and J dropped 6 bases, with 0 bases sitting between them. This CDR3 has 11 residues. CDR3 residues: CASSDDERLFF. The part of the CDR3 DNA that was read is TGTGCCAGCAGTGATGACGAAAGATTATTT.

As for this clone: Genes and germline come from the mouse. The CDR3 extends 1 residue past the end of the read, so its final part is completed from the germline J gene. The chain recombines TRBV26 with TRBJ1-4; D may be TRBD1 (5 bases). The CDR3 loop spans 14 amino acids. Germline V lookup: CDR1 KGHPV, CDR2 FQNQEV (reference sequence). The V end was cut by 2 bases, the J end by 3 bases, with 7 bases between. CDR3 sequence: CASSLARANERLFF. Incomplete CDR3 DNA: TGTGCCAGCAGTCTGGCCAGGGCCAACGAAAGATTATTT.

As for this clone: Mouse gene names and germline throughout. The CDR3 end lies 1 residue beyond the end of the read and is filled in from the germline J gene. The chain links TRBV19 to TRBJ1-4; D uncertain. Germline CDR1 FNHDT, CDR2 SITEND (reference sequence). V gave up 3 bases and J gave up 0 bases, with 3 bases separating them. The CDR3 is 13 residues long. The CDR3 here is CASSSISNERLFF. Partial CDR3 DNA: TGTGCCAGCAGTAGTATTTCCAACGAAAGATTATTT.

Concerning this clone: The gene symbols are mouse symbols. The CDR3 end lies 1 residue beyond the end of the read and is filled in from the germline J gene. The chain has TRBV13-3 and TRBJ1-2; 7 bases match TRBD1. V shed 4 bases and J 7 bases; nucleotides not matched to a gene: 4. Germline lookup yields CDR1 NNHDY and CDR2 SYVADS. The length of the CDR3 is 12 residues. This CDR3 is CASSPTGNDYTF. CDR3 bases read: TGTGCCAGCAGTCCGACAGGGAACGACTACACC.

About this clone: Here the gene names and germline are mouse. The CDR3 extends 1 residue past the end of the read, so its final part is completed from the germline J gene. The rearrangement links TRBV31 to TRBJ1-4, with 8 bases identical to TRBD1. The V gene end was trimmed by 3 bases and the J gene end by 6 bases; junction bases not matched to a gene: 6. CDR1 and CDR2 from the germline V gene are GKSSPN and SITVG. The CDR3 is made up of 14 amino acids. The CDR3 loop is CAWSSDREDERLFF. CDR3 DNA, as far as it was read: TGTGCCTGGAGCTCGGACAGGGAAGACGAAAGATTATTT.

In the case of this clone: The gene names here belong to mouse. The observed sequence ends 1 residue before the CDR3 terminus, with the missing tail filled in from the germline J gene. V usage is TRBV1 and J usage is TRBJ1-1; D uncertain. Trimming took off 1 base at V and 4 bases at J, with 10 bases between the two ends. Germline values: CDR1 NSQYPW, CDR2 LRSPGD (reference sequence). There are 14 residues in the CDR3. CDR3 region: CTCSAAGWSTEVFF. Incomplete CDR3 DNA: TGCACCTGCAGTGCAGCGGGGTGGAGCACAGAAGTCTTC.

To note about this clone: The gene names given are mouse names. The DNA read from the CDR3 is TGTGCCAGCAGCTTGACAGTTGCAAACACCGGGCAGCTCTAC. This translates into CASSLTVANTGQLY. In full, the CDR3 is CASSLTVANTGQLYF. The chain has TRBV3 and TRBJ2-2, with D maybe TRBD1 (5 bases). The read terminates 1 residue before the CDR3 end, so the remaining end is supplied by the germline J gene. The CDR3 extends over 15 amino acids. Trimming took off 3 bases at V and 0 bases at J, with 8 bases between the two ends. From germline, CDR1 is SNHLY and CDR2 FYNGKV (reference sequence).

A word on this clone: Mouse gene names apply. The sequenced part of the CDR3 DNA is TGTGCCAGCGGTCGGGACAAAGCAAACTCCGACTACACC. Protein sequence: CASGRDKANSDYT. The full CDR3 protein is CASGRDKANSDYTF. The J gene is TRBJ1-2, the V gene TRBV13-2, with D perhaps matching TRBD1 (6 bases). The sequenced fragment ends 1 residue before the CDR3 boundary, so the rest is inferred from the germline J gene. From germline, CDR1 is NNHNN and CDR2 SYGAGS (reference sequence). The CDR3 spans 14 residues. Trimming cost V 4 bases and J 0 bases, with 10 bases left between them.

Points on this clone: Germline and genes here are mouse. The read terminates 1 residue before the CDR3 end, so the remaining end is supplied by the germline J gene. J is TRBJ1-4 and V is TRBV13-3; TRBD1 is a possible D gene (5 bases). CDR3 length equals 16 residues. Trimming pared 1 base from V and 0 bases from J, leaving 10 bases between. Germline V lookup: CDR1 NNHDY, CDR2 SYVADS. Incomplete CDR3 DNA: TGTGCCAGCAGTGATTTGGGGCCTATTTCCAACGAAAGATTATTT. It yields the protein CASSDLGPISNERLF. The whole CDR3 protein is CASSDLGPISNERLFF. The whole variable domain, remainder taken from reference TRBV13-3 and TRBJ1-4, is EAAVTQSPRSKVAVTGGKVTLSCHQTNNHDYMYWYRQDTGHGLRLIHYSYVADSTEKGDIPDGYKASRPSQENFSLILELASLSQTAVYFCASSDLGPISNERLFFGHGTKLSVL.